These 6 T cell receptor beta chains came from one sample sequenced in a study of blood T cells in healthy people across ages. A sample-barcoded 5' primer and a J-beta primer mix were used in a second PCR of about 7 to 12 cycles. A single record per CDR3 protein comes from TCRdb applying MiXCR to the 5' RACE reads. In the table there are 1,500,000 or so distinct CDR3 sequences, approximately 63% of which are singletons. Sequencing input: blood. All receptors derive from a young man in good health.

This rearrangement joins TRBV20-1 to TRBJ1-2; D ambiguous. Between the trimmed V and J ends, which lost 1 base and 0 bases, there was a span of 12 bases. CDR3 size: 15 residues. Germline-derived CDR1 and CDR2 are DFQATT and SNEGSKA (reference sequence). CDR3 sequence (DNA): TGCAGTGCTAGAGCTAAGGGCAGATCTAACTATGGCTACACCTTC. Translation: CSARAKGRSNYGYTF.

The gene calls are TRBV7-9 and TRBJ2-1; 8 bases are shared with TRBD1. This CDR3 has 15 amino acids. CDR1 is SEHNR and CDR2 is FQNEAQ in the germline V gene (reference sequence). The V gene end was trimmed by 2 bases and the J gene end by 6 bases; junction bases not matched to a gene: 6. The CDR3: CASSLTQTGANEQFF. Here the CDR3 DNA reads TGTGCCAGCAGCTTAACCCAGACAGGGGCCAATGAGCAGTTCTTC.

V and J are TRBV27 and TRBJ2-1; no reliable D call. The CDR3 is 14 amino acids. Per germline, CDR1 MNHEY and CDR2 SMNVEV (reference sequence). V was pared by 2 bases and J by 6 bases, with 11 bases between. CDR3 nucleotide sequence: TGTGCCAGCAGTTTAATTTCAGCTATCAATGAGCAGTTCTTC. This encodes CASSLISAINEQFF.

This chain connects TRBV27 to TRBJ2-1; 12 bases fit TRBD2. Germline V gene lookup returns CDR1 MNHEY and CDR2 SMNVEV (reference sequence). CDR3 length equals 18 residues. J lost 5 bases, V lost 3 bases, and 11 bases had no gene match. The CDR3 is CASSFSVRRLAGDNEQFF. The CDR3 nucleotides read TGTGCCAGCAGTTTCTCCGTTAGACGACTAGCGGGGGACAATGAGCAGTTCTTC.

The CDR3 protein is CASSQGDRGVSQPQHF. The CDR3 DNA reads as TGTGCCAGCAGCCAAGGTGACAGGGGCGTGAGTCAGCCCCAGCATTTT. V gene TRBV3-1 combines with J gene TRBJ1-5, with 8 bases aligning to TRBD1. CDR3 size: 16 residues. The germline V gene has CDR1 LGHDT and CDR2 YNNKEL (reference sequence). The V and J ends lost 1 base and 6 bases, in that order; junction bases with no gene match: 8. Using reference TRBV3-1 and TRBJ1-5 for the parts outside the CDR3, the full variable domain is DTAVSQTPKYLVTQMGNDKSIKCEQNLGHDTMYWYKQDSKKFLKIMFSYNNKELIINETVPNRFSPKSPDKAHLNLHINSLELGDSAVYFCASSQGDRGVSQPQHFGDGTRLSIL.

The chain has TRBV30 and TRBJ1-6; a weak D match, TRBD1 (6 bases). V was cut by 3 bases and J by 6 bases, with 15 bases left in between. Germline loops: CDR1 GTSNPN, CDR2 SVGIG (reference sequence). The CDR3 loop spans 15 amino acids. The CDR3 nucleotides are TGTGCCTGGAGGAGCGGGGGCTTCGGTAATTCACCCCTCCACTTT. Amino acid sequence: CAWRSGGFGNSPLHF.